This TCR beta chain was recorded in a study of blood T cell repertoires in COVID-19 (TCRdb year 2020). Looking at the study overall: Samples covering the acute and convalescent phases of COVID-19 were provided by collaborators in the United States, Italy and Spain. The material from the prospective study consisted of cDNA or gDNA derived from T cells, B-cell-depleted T cells, or PBMCs. Subjects who had been exposed to COVID-19, were actively infected with it, or had recovered from it provided the deeply sampled blood TCRbeta repertoires that made up the dataset. The repertoires were made available in a free public database intended to serve as a resource for research on the immune response to SARS-CoV-2. Samples came from the ongoing ImmuneRACE study (first 160 participants) plus 1,254 subjects from 6 global collaborators. Nearly every sample came with metadata listing a de-identified subject ID, COVID-19 status, age in years and sex. Where available, HLA class I and class II types were taken from metadata supplied by the sample provider and were not determined by assay-based typing.

About this clone: Its antigen is unknown. Base quality data are lacking; no much larger clone is found one base away.

TCRbeta CDR3 regions were amplified from genomic DNA using the immunoSEQ Assay, a bias-controlled multiplex PCR. The original methods were these. Within the assay, amplification of reference gene primers was used to estimate how many nucleated cells each sample contained. To quantify the absolute abundance of each unique TCRbeta CDR3 rearrangement, sequence reads were collapsed and filtered. For each sample, productive Simpson clonality was calculated as the square root of Simpson's diversity index over productive rearrangements. Held by TCRdb, this immuneACCESS table contains in-frame sequences only and omits some clones. Under half of the omission traces to an unresolved V gene where checked; the cause of the rest is unknown. Clone size and V and J calls were adopted from that table, with D and trimming inferred from the DNA. The sample table lists roughly 24,000 clones, roughly 91% of them with a count of one. Approximately 25% of the sample is held by the ten biggest clonotypes.

Study-wide findings and limitations: How much clinical and demographic metadata was included differed by source and by participant, and the metadata was provided uncurated.

Trimming removed 4 bases from V and 2 bases from J; the gene matches leave 4 bases unexplained. Reading from cysteine to phenylalanine, the CDR3 counts 14 amino acids. The read is trimmed to its CDR3 DNA, 42 bases read in frame from base 1. CDR1 LGHDT and CDR2 YNNKEL are derived from the germline V gene (reference sequence). At one collaborating source in Seattle, patients were enrolled during active infection and were followed longitudinally through the course of disease. Each collaborating institution followed its own protocols to collect whole blood in K2EDTA tubes. For TCRbeta analysis, collaborators shipped samples as frozen whole blood, isolated PBMCs, or DNA extracted from either of those sample types.

The sample taken for sequencing was peripheral blood. The rearranged segments are TRBV3-1 (or the pseudogene TRBV3-2) and TRBJ1-1; TRBD1 lines up with 7 middle nucleotides. This sequence was found in a man in his sixties or seventies with COVID-19, enrolled during active disease. The CDR3 corresponds to CASSRGQANTEAFF. The nucleotides read TGTGCCAGCAGCCGCGGACAGGCAAACACTGAAGCTTTCTTT.